Presented here are 7 T cell receptor beta chains from one specimen sequenced in a study of T cells in Graves' hyperthyroidism and ophthalmopathy. The CDR3 regions of TCR beta were amplified from RNA transcripts. In the first-round RT-PCR of the TCR CDR3, the HTBI primer set was used. TCRdb independently ran MiXCR on the multiplex PCR reads; one entry per CDR3 protein. This table has 360,000 or so distinct CDR3 sequences, 19% appearing once. Sequencing was done on a sample of blood. These receptors all stem from a young woman with Graves' hyperthyroidism.

The chain links TRBV7-2 to TRBJ1-2, with D unresolved. The ends were cut back, 2 bases at V and 7 bases at J, with 8 bases in the middle. Germline lookup yields CDR1 SGHTA and CDR2 FQGNSA. CDR3 length: 12 residues. The CDR3 protein is CASSLSTIGYTF. For the CDR3, the DNA is TGTGCCAGCAGCTTAAGTACGATTGGCTACACCTTC.

This clonotype was observed many times. The chain has TRBV6-1 and TRBJ2-5, with 9 bases lining up with TRBD2. V dropped 2 bases and J dropped 1; count of bases not matched to a gene: 5. Germline values: CDR1 MNHNS, CDR2 SASEGT. The length of the CDR3 is 16 residues. DNA for the CDR3: TGTGCCAGCAGTGAAAGAGGGCGGGGGGGCCAAGAGACCCAGTACTTC. Translating it yields CASSERGRGGQETQYF.

This clonotype has ten or more counts. The CDR3 does not close with the conserved phenylalanine or tryptophan, likely indicating a read error. The rearrangement joins TRBV12-3 or TRBV12-4 to TRBJ2-3; D is possibly TRBD2 (5 bases). V lost 6 bases and J 0 bases, leaving 19 bases between the germline ends. The CDR3 consists of 17 residues. CDR3 sequence (DNA): TGTGCCAGCAGACCGGCGCGAGGCGGGTATAGCACAGATACGCAGTATCTT. Translation gives CASRPARGGYSTDTQYL.

Ten or more counts support this clonotype. One junction end disagrees with the germline gene, perhaps due to a read error. The chain joins TRBV20-1 to TRBJ1-3, with D unresolved. This CDR3 region has 14 residues. Germline values: CDR1 DFQATT, CDR2 SNEGSKA (reference sequence). CDR3 amino acids: CSARAQISGNTICF. CDR3 nucleotide sequence: TGCAGTGCCCGGGCCCAGATCTCTGGAAACACCATATGTTTT.

There are many counts of this clonotype. This chain links TRBV11-2 with TRBJ1-1; D is uncertain. Germline CDR1 SGHAT, CDR2 FQNNGV. V shed 6 bases and J shed 4 bases, with 15 bases lying between them. This CDR3 contains 14 residues. CDR3 amino acids: CASRLDGFGTEAFF. In DNA form, the CDR3 reads TGTGCCAGCAGATTGGACGGGTTCGGCACTGAAGCTTTCTTT. Based on the CDR3 plus reference TRBV11-2 and TRBJ1-1, the full variable domain is EAGVAQSPRYKIIEKRQSVAFWCNPISGHATLYWYQQILGQGPKLLIQFQNNGVVDDSQLPKDRFSAERLKGVDSTLKIQPAKLEDSAVYLCASRLDGFGTEAFFGQGTRLTVV.

This clonotype has at least ten counts. The chain recombines TRBV6-1 with TRBJ1-5, with 11 nucleotides matching TRBD1. The CDR3 is 13 residues long. The germline gives CDR1 MNHNS, CDR2 SASEGT. V shed 6 bases, J shed 7 bases, and the junction held 2 bases outside the gene matches. The CDR3 protein is CASSGTGGQPQHF. The CDR3 nucleotides read TGTGCCAGCAGCGGGACAGGGGGACAGCCCCAGCATTTT.

This clonotype was recorded at least ten times. The rearrangement uses TRBV20-1 and TRBJ1-5; D not certain. Deletions cut 7 bases from V and 0 bases from J, with 10 bases between. Germline CDR1 is DFQATT and CDR2 is SNEGSKA (reference sequence). CDR3 length: 13 amino acids. This CDR3 is CSEKKISNQPQHF. The CDR3 DNA follows: TGCAGTGAGAAGAAGATTAGCAATCAGCCCCAGCATTTT.